A single sample is the source of the 29 T cell receptor beta chains below, sequenced in a study of shared clonotypes between healthy human individuals (dated by TCRdb to about 2020). CD8 naive samples were obtained by positive selection for CCR7 among CD45RO-negative cells, yielding a CD45RA+CCR7+ population from which TemRA cells were excluded. Libraries were built with the immunoSEQ multiplex PCR assay. TCRdb limited this immuneACCESS table to in-frame rearrangements with V and J called. A share of clones is missing; checked studies link under half to unresolved V genes, and the rest is unexplained. The sample profile shows about 580,000 clones; roughly 98% of them were found once. The ten largest clones capture 0.3% of the sample. Sequencing input: naive CD8+ T cells sorted from blood. Taken with the paper, the label for cell subset or site translates to: CD45RA+CCR7+. These receptors were collected from a man aged 30 to 45 in good health.

V and J are TRBV29-1 and TRBJ2-1; no reliable D call. The CDR3 consists of 12 residues. Germline V gene sequence: CDR1 SQVTM, CDR2 ANQGSEA. V was shortened by 4 bases and J by 0 bases, with 4 bases between the two germline ends. The CDR3 protein is CSVVISYNEQFF. Written as DNA, the CDR3 is TGCAGCGTTGTGATCTCCTACAATGAGCAGTTCTTC.

The chain links TRBV19 to TRBJ1-5, with D unclear. V gave up 5 bases and J gave up 4 bases, with 15 bases separating them. This CDR3 is built from 15 residues. Germline lookup yields CDR1 LNHDA and CDR2 SQIVND (reference sequence). The CDR3 DNA is TGTGCCAGTAGTCCACCGGGCGCCCGAAATCAGCCCCAGCATTTT. This gives the protein CASSPPGARNQPQHF.

This chain connects TRBV7-2 to TRBJ1-3; weak D call: TRBD1 (5 bases). Trimming removed 3 bases from V and 0 bases from J, with 18 bases in between. This CDR3 has 18 amino acids. The V gene's germline CDR1 is SGHTA and CDR2 FQGNSA. CDR3 in amino acids: CASSFNGGNPHSGNTIYF. CDR3 sequence (DNA): TGTGCCAGCAGCTTTAACGGGGGGAATCCCCACTCTGGAAACACCATATATTTT.

The CDR3 sequence is CASSLGLAGAEQYF. The CDR3 nucleotides are TGTGCCAGCAGTTTGGGACTAGCGGGAGCCGAGCAGTACTTC. The chain recombines TRBV6-5 with TRBJ2-7; TRBD2 agrees at 14 bases. This CDR3 comprises 14 residues. The ends lost 4 bases at V and 6 bases at J; junction bases unmatched: 2. Germline V lookup: CDR1 MNHEY, CDR2 SVGAGI.

The chain couples TRBV6-5 to TRBJ1-2; D is ambiguous. V was pared by 6 bases and J by 6 bases, with 14 bases between. The CDR3 extends over 13 amino acids. CDR1 is MNHEY, CDR2 SVGAGI, per germline. CDR3 amino acids: CASRVSTRDGYTF. The CDR3 DNA is TGTGCCAGCAGGGTGTCTACGAGGGATGGCTACACCTTC.

A word on this clone: This CDR3 is also generated by other DNA sequences in the sample. J is TRBJ2-7 and V is TRBV10-2; no firm D call. CDR3 length: 12 amino acids. The V gene lost 2 bases and the J gene lost 1 base, with 3 bases spanning the gap. CDR1 and CDR2 from the germline V gene are WSHSY and SAAADI. CDR3 region: CASSEGSYEQYF. CDR3 nucleotides: TGCGCCAGCAGTGAGGGGTCCTACGAGCAGTACTTC.

The rearrangement joins TRBV9 to TRBJ2-2; D uncertain. With 4 bases removed from V and 5 bases from J, the gap between germline ends came to 6 bases. Germline-derived CDR1 and CDR2 are SGDLS and YYNGEE. The CDR3 loop spans 12 amino acids. The CDR3 sequence: CASSHETGELFF. In nucleotides, the CDR3 is TGTGCCAGCAGCCATGAAACCGGGGAGCTGTTTTTT.

This chain links TRBV15 with TRBJ2-3; D uncertain. Per germline, CDR1 LNHNV and CDR2 YYDKDF (reference sequence). V shed 1 base and J shed 4 bases, with 6 bases lying between them. The CDR3 extends over 13 amino acids. The CDR3 nucleotides read TGTGCCACCAGCAGAGGCCCCCCAGATACGCAGTATTTT. Translation gives CATSRGPPDTQYF.

This chain joins TRBV20-1 and TRBJ2-1; D is uncertain. CDR3 size: 11 residues. CDR1 is DFQATT, CDR2 SNEGSKA, per germline (reference sequence). V lost 6 bases and J lost 9, with 12 bases in between. The CDR3 sequence: CSARLISEQFF. CDR3 nucleotides: TGCAGTGCCCGCCTTATCAGTGAGCAGTTCTTC.

This chain joins TRBV14 and TRBJ1-1, with a possible D match to TRBD1 (6 bases). Trimming left V 6 bases short and J 0 bases short, with 17 bases between. CDR1 is SGHDN and CDR2 is FVKESK in the germline V gene. The CDR3 spans 16 residues. The CDR3 region is CASSLRAGQMNTEAFF. DNA for the CDR3: TGTGCCAGCAGTCTAAGGGCGGGACAAATGAACACTGAAGCTTTCTTT.

The chain recombines TRBV7-9 with TRBJ2-4; D is perhaps TRBD1 (6 bases). Germline V gene lookup returns CDR1 SEHNR and CDR2 FQNEAQ (reference sequence). V gave up 4 bases and J gave up 4 bases, with 11 bases separating them. This CDR3 has 14 amino acids. The CDR3 here is CASSSSGQKNIQYF. DNA of the CDR3: TGTGCCAGCAGCTCGAGCGGACAGAAAAACATTCAGTACTTC.

The chain combines TRBV2 with TRBJ2-7, with D possibly being TRBD2 (5 bases). Deletions cut 3 bases from V and 5 bases from J, with 8 bases between. CDR1 and CDR2 from the germline V gene are SNHLY and FYNNEI. This CDR3 is built from 12 residues. In nucleotides, the CDR3 is TGTGCCAGCAGTGACCTCGGGGACGAGCAGTACTTC. It translates to CASSDLGDEQYF.

This chain uses TRBV5-1 with TRBJ2-1; 7 bases fit TRBD2. The CDR3 has 15 amino acids. With 0 bases clipped from V and 4 bases from J, the junction kept 4 bases outside the gene matches. Germline V gene sequence: CDR1 SGHRS, CDR2 YFSETQ. The CDR3 loop is CASSLASGGYNEQFF. The CDR3 coding sequence is TGCGCCAGCAGCTTGGCCTCGGGGGGATACAATGAGCAGTTCTTC. The variable domain in full, with the rest retrieved from reference TRBV5-1 and TRBJ2-1, is KAGVTQTPRYLIKTRGQQVTLSCSPISGHRSVSWYQQTPGQGLQFLFEYFSETQRNKGNFPGRFSGRQFSNSRSEMNVSTLELGDSALYLCASSLASGGYNEQFFGPGTRLTVL.

The V gene is TRBV29-1, the J gene TRBJ2-5; no clear D gene. Germline loops: CDR1 SQVTM, CDR2 ANQGSEA. Trimming stripped 0 bases from V and 2 bases from J, with 7 bases between. The CDR3 covers 13 residues. CDR3 in DNA: TGCAGCGTTGAAGATGGGCAGCAAGAGACCCAGTACTTC. It yields the protein CSVEDGQQETQYF.

The chain is built from TRBV28 and TRBJ1-5, with D hard to call. Trimming left V 3 bases short and J 4 bases short, with 7 bases between. Germline CDR1 reads MDHEN; CDR2 reads SYDVKM. The CDR3 totals 13 residues. The CDR3 region has the DNA TGTGCCAGCAGTTTTCGGCGGAATCAGCCCCAGCATTTT. Residues: CASSFRRNQPQHF.

This chain connects TRBV10-1 to TRBJ2-3, with D uncertain. The CDR3 is 12 amino acids. The V and J ends lost 2 bases and 3 bases respectively, with 3 bases between them. CDR1 is WNHNN, CDR2 SYGVQD, per germline (reference sequence). Written as DNA, the CDR3 is TGCGCCAGCAGTGAGAGAACAGATACGCAGTATTTT. Translating gives CASSERTDTQYF.

The gene calls are TRBV9 and TRBJ2-7; D is uncertain. The CDR3 spans 11 residues. V shed 7 bases and J shed 4 bases, with 9 bases lying between them. Germline V gene lookup returns CDR1 SGDLS and CDR2 YYNGEE. The CDR3 bases are TGTGCCAGCGGTCCCGGTTACGAGCAGTACTTC. Translating it yields CASGPGYEQYF.

The V gene is TRBV28, the J gene TRBJ1-1, with 12 bases identical to TRBD1. Germline values: CDR1 MDHEN, CDR2 SYDVKM. The V gene end was trimmed by 6 bases and the J gene end by 7 bases; junction bases not matched to a gene: 9. This CDR3 region has 15 residues. The CDR3 protein is CASSLRGQGAIEAFF. The CDR3 coding sequence is TGTGCCAGCAGCCTCAGGGGACAGGGGGCAATTGAAGCTTTCTTT.

V gene TRBV7-6 combines with J gene TRBJ2-7; TRBD1 might be the D (6 bases). V dropped 1 base and J dropped 1 base, with 14 bases sitting between them. The CDR3 loop spans 16 amino acids. Germline-derived CDR1 and CDR2 are SGHVS and FNYEAQ. CDR3 loop: CASSLELGQGSYEQYF. The CDR3 DNA is TGTGCCAGCAGCTTAGAACTAGGGCAGGGGTCCTACGAGCAGTACTTC.

V gene TRBV7-8 combines with J gene TRBJ2-6, with D maybe TRBD1 (5 bases). The germline CDR1 and CDR2 sequences are SGHVS and FQNEAQ. Between the trimmed V and J ends, which lost 1 base and 1 base, there was a span of 17 bases. There are 19 residues in the CDR3. DNA of the CDR3: TGTGCCAGCAGCTTAGAGGCAGGGTCTATTATGTCTGGGGCCAACGTCCTGACTTTC. The encoded protein is CASSLEAGSIMSGANVLTF.

The gene calls are TRBV7-2 and TRBJ2-5, with TRBD2 identical over 8 bases. This CDR3 contains 16 residues. From germline, CDR1 is SGHTA and CDR2 FQGNSA. The J segment lost 5 bases and the V segment lost 3 bases, leaving 11 bases of the junction unmatched. CDR3 region: CASSLNSGSSIETQYF. For the CDR3, the DNA is TGTGCCAGCAGCTTGAACAGCGGGAGTAGCATCGAGACCCAGTACTTC. Using reference TRBV7-2 and TRBJ2-5 for the parts outside the CDR3, the full variable domain is GAGVSQSPSNKVTEKGKDVELRCDPISGHTALYWYRQSLGQGLEFLIYFQGNSAPDKSGLPSDRFSAERTGGSVSTLTIQRTQQEDSAVYLCASSLNSGSSIETQYFGPGTRLLVL.

The CDR3 region has the DNA TGTGCCAGCAGCCAAGATCGACAGCGCGCCACTGAAGCTTTCTTT. This codes for CASSQDRQRATEAFF. The chain has TRBV14 and TRBJ1-1; a possible D gene is TRBD1 (5 bases). CDR1 and CDR2 from the germline V gene are SGHDN and FVKESK. V was cut by 0 bases and J by 4 bases, with 12 bases left in between. CDR3 length: 15 amino acids.

J is TRBJ2-3 and V is TRBV9; TRBD2 matches at 11 bases. Germline trimming cut 4 bases from V and 0 bases from J; bases unmatched to any gene: 4. Germline-derived CDR1 and CDR2 are SGDLS and YYNGEE. This CDR3 is 16 amino acids long. The CDR3 region is CASSFRTSGSTDTQYF. The DNA of the CDR3 is TGTGCCAGCAGCTTTCGGACTAGCGGGAGCACAGATACGCAGTATTTT.

The chain joins TRBV19 to TRBJ2-7; 11 bases fit TRBD2. Germline CDR1 LNHDA, CDR2 SQIVND (reference sequence). The CDR3 runs to 16 residues. Trimming at V came to 6 bases and at J to 1 base, leaving 8 bases not matched to a gene. CDR3 nucleotide sequence: TGTGCCAGTAGACAAACTAGCGGGAGTTCTTCCTACGAGCAGTACTTC. The encoded protein is CASRQTSGSSSYEQYF.

This chain links TRBV10-3 with TRBJ2-7; D is undetermined. This CDR3 is 14 amino acids long. Germline V gives CDR1 ENHRY, CDR2 SYGVKD. Trimming removed 4 bases at V and 5 bases at J, with 15 bases between. The chain's CDR3 is CAISVGLDGHEQYF. In DNA, the CDR3 is TGTGCCATCAGTGTGGGTCTCGACGGCCACGAGCAGTACTTC.

The chain employs TRBV5-1 and TRBJ2-3; 7 positions match TRBD2. Germline V gene lookup returns CDR1 SGHRS and CDR2 YFSETQ. Trimming cost V 4 bases and J 0 bases; bases outside gene matches: 5. The CDR3 spans 15 residues. The CDR3 DNA reads TGCGCCAGCAGCCTAGCGGAAACAAGCACAGATACGCAGTATTTT. It translates to CASSLAETSTDTQYF. The full variable domain, its missing parts supplied by reference TRBV5-1 and TRBJ2-3, is KAGVTQTPRYLIKTRGQQVTLSCSPISGHRSVSWYQQTPGQGLQFLFEYFSETQRNKGNFPGRFSGRQFSNSRSEMNVSTLELGDSALYLCASSLAETSTDTQYFGPGTRLTVL.

The chain joins TRBV11-2 to TRBJ2-2, with 12 bases that match TRBD1. J lost 7 bases, V lost 4 bases, and 10 bases had no gene match. From germline, CDR1 is SGHAT and CDR2 FQNNGV. The CDR3 extends over 17 amino acids. Here the CDR3 reads CASSYGRDRGHDGELFF. The CDR3 DNA follows: TGTGCCAGCAGCTACGGCCGGGACAGGGGGCATGACGGGGAGCTGTTTTTT. The full variable domain, in which reference TRBV11-2 and TRBJ2-2 provide the parts outside the CDR3, is EAGVAQSPRYKIIEKRQSVAFWCNPISGHATLYWYQQILGQGPKLLIQFQNNGVVDDSQLPKDRFSAERLKGVDSTLKIQPAKLEDSAVYLCASSYGRDRGHDGELFFGEGSRLTVL.

The chain uses TRBV9 and TRBJ2-3, with 8 bases that match TRBD1. Germline V gene sequence: CDR1 SGDLS, CDR2 YYNGEE. V lost 4 bases to trimming and J lost 4 bases; unmatched junction nucleotides: 5. The length of the CDR3 is 14 residues. CDR3 sequence (DNA): TGTGCCAGCAGCTCACGGACAGGGCCAGATACGCAGTATTTT. Amino acids: CASSSRTGPDTQYF.

The chain has TRBV7-6 and TRBJ2-1; 12 nucleotides align to TRBD2. This CDR3 contains 19 residues. V was clipped by 2 bases and J by 6 bases; unmatched bases: 14. The germline CDR1 and CDR2 sequences are SGHVS and FNYEAQ. DNA for the CDR3: TGTGCCAGCAGCTTATCGCCCCCCCTAGCGGGAGGGCCCTCCAATGAGCAGTTCTTC. Its translation: CASSLSPPLAGGPSNEQFF. Using reference TRBV7-6 and TRBJ2-1 for the parts outside the CDR3, the full variable domain is GAGVSQSPRYKVTKRGQDVALRCDPISGHVSLYWYRQALGQGPEFLTYFNYEAQQDKSGLPNDRFSAERPEGSISTLTIQRTEQRDSAMYRCASSLSPPLAGGPSNEQFFGPGTRLTVL.